Below are 10 T cell receptor beta chains sequenced from a single sample in a study of molecular identifiers for immune sequencing clone quantification. Via MiXCR, TCRdb re-called the PCR reads, giving one row per CDR3 protein. In the table there are 85,000 to 130,000 distinct CDR3 sequences, roughly a third of which are singletons. The sequencing sample was made of naive CD8+ T cells from blood, with Jurkat cell RNA spiked in. The subset denotes: FACS-sorted CD8+CD4-CCR7+CD45RA+ naive T cells. These receptors were taken from a human donor in good health. Some libraries in this study had Jurkat cell RNA spiked in.

V usage is TRBV4-3 and J usage is TRBJ2-7, with D uncertain. V was trimmed by 1 base and J by 0 bases, leaving 4 bases between them. CDR3 length: 13 amino acids. From germline, CDR1 is LGHNA and CDR2 YSLEER. Here the CDR3 reads CASSQVTSYEQYF. CDR3 bases: TGCGCCAGCAGCCAAGTAACCTCCTACGAGCAGTACTTC.

As for this clonotype: With a much larger clone just one base away, this may be a read error. V gene TRBV7-8 combines with J gene TRBJ2-3; tentatively, D is TRBD2 (5 bases). The V gene's germline CDR1 is SGHVS and CDR2 FQNEAQ. The CDR3 totals 14 residues. The CDR3 spells CACSPRGSTDTQYF. The CDR3 nucleotides read TGTGCCTGCAGCCCTAGAGGGAGCACAGATACGCAGTATTTT.

The rearrangement links TRBV27 to TRBJ1-6; 7 nucleotides match TRBD1. Germline V gives CDR1 MNHEY, CDR2 SMNVEV (reference sequence). V lost 3 bases to trimming and J lost 7 bases; unmatched junction nucleotides: 3. CDR3 length: 14 amino acids. The CDR3 loop reads CASSLTGYNSPLHF. The DNA of the CDR3 is TGTGCCAGCAGTTTGACAGGGTACAATTCACCCCTCCACTTT.

The genes are TRBV28 and TRBJ1-5; unclear D gene. In germline, CDR1 is MDHEN, CDR2 SYDVKM. The length of the CDR3 is 13 residues. V was shortened by 5 bases and J by 4 bases, with 9 bases between the two germline ends. In nucleotides, the CDR3 is TGTGCCAGCAGTATGAACGGGAATCAGCCCCAGCATTTT. It encodes CASSMNGNQPQHF.

The chain has TRBV11-2 and TRBJ1-1; a possible D gene is TRBD1 (6 bases). Trimming removed 2 bases at V and 5 bases at J, with 21 bases between. The CDR3 consists of 17 residues. CDR1 is SGHAT and CDR2 is FQNNGV in the germline V gene. The DNA of the CDR3 is TGTGCCAGCAGCTTATCAACCCCAGGGGATGGGTATACTGAAGCTTTCTTT. Translating it yields CASSLSTPGDGYTEAFF.

CDR3 sequence: CASSPRDYQETQYF. DNA of the CDR3: TGTGCCAGCAGCCCCCGGGACTATCAAGAGACCCAGTACTTC. This rearrangement joins TRBV13 to TRBJ2-5, with 7 bases aligning to TRBD2. In germline, CDR1 is PRHDT, CDR2 FYEKMQ (reference sequence). CDR3 length: 14 residues. Trimming cost V 5 bases and J 2 bases; bases outside gene matches: 5. Complete variable domain (other parts from reference TRBV13 and TRBJ2-5): AAGVIQSPRHLIKEKRETATLKCYPIPRHDTVYWYQQGPGQDPQFLISFYEKMQSDKGSIPDRFSAQQFSDYHSELNMSSLELGDSALYFCASSPRDYQETQYFGPGTRLLVL.

CDR3 nucleotide sequence: TGTGCCAGCAGTGATTTTTGGGACAGTCCCACAGATACGCAGTATTTT. Its translation is CASSDFWDSPTDTQYF. The chain is built from TRBV6-4 and TRBJ2-3, with 7 nucleotides matching TRBD1. CDR1 and CDR2 (germline): MRHNA, SNTAGT. J lost 2 bases, V lost 3 bases, and 8 bases had no gene match. There are 16 residues in the CDR3.

This clonotype was recorded a few times. The chain couples TRBV27 to TRBJ1-5; D remains unclear. V was cut by 8 bases and J by 5 bases, with 13 bases left in between. The CDR3 extends over 13 amino acids. The germline gives CDR1 MNHEY, CDR2 SMNVEV (reference sequence). CDR3 bases: TGTGCCAGCGCATCGTCGGTCCATCAGCCCCAGCATTTT. Its translation: CASASSVHQPQHF.

This clonotype was picked up a small number of times. The chain is built from TRBV27 and TRBJ2-3, with a possible D match to TRBD1 (5 bases). Trimming left V 4 bases short and J 10 bases short, with 15 bases between. The CDR3 is 13 amino acids. Germline CDR1 and CDR2: MNHEY and SMNVEV (reference sequence). CDR3 nucleotides: TGTGCCAGCAGTTACCTAGGGGCTTTATCGCAGTATTTT. It is translated as CASSYLGALSQYF.

This clonotype was observed at least ten times. V usage is TRBV20-1 and J usage is TRBJ2-3; unclear D gene. The CDR3 is made up of 12 amino acids. Germline assignment: CDR1 DFQATT and CDR2 SNEGSKA (reference sequence). Trimming stripped 5 bases from V and 1 base from J, with 7 bases between. CDR3: CSASRGTDTQYF. Here the CDR3 DNA reads TGCAGTGCTTCGAGAGGCACAGATACGCAGTATTTT.